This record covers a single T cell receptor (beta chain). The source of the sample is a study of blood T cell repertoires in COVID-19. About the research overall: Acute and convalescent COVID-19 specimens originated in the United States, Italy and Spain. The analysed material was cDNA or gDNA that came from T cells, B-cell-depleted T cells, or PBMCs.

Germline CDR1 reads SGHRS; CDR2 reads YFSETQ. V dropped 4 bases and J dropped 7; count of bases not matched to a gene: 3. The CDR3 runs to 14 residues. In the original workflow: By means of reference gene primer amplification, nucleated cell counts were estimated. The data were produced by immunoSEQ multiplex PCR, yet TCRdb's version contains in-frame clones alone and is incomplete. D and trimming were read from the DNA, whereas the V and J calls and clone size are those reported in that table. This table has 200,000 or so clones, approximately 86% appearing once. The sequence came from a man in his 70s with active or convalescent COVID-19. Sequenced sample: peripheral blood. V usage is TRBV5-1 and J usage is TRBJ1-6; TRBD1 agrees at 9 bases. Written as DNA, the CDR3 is TGCGCCAGCAGCAGCGGGACAGGGAATTCACCCCTCCACTTT. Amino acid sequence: CASSSGTGNSPLHF.